This T cell receptor (beta chain) is drawn from a study of sequential checkpoint blockade in melanoma. Sample treatment: randomized to nivolumab then ipilimumab (arm A) or the reverse (arm B). Per germline, CDR1 SEHNR and CDR2 FQNEAQ (reference sequence). The length of the CDR3 is 15 residues. Trimming at V came to 5 bases and at J to 3 bases, leaving 7 bases not matched to a gene. Sequenced by immunoSEQ multiplex PCR; TCRdb stores in-frame clones only, minus some. The sample consists of 15,000 or so clones, roughly 93% of them appearing once. The specimen comprised CD8+ T cells sorted from blood (inferred from file names), sampled from a patient given nivolumab and ipilimumab in sequence. The TCR was taken from a human donor with melanoma. The chain employs TRBV7-9 and TRBJ2-7; 10 positions agree with TRBD1. The CDR3 sequence is CASSPLRDRGYEQYF. CDR3 in DNA: TGTGCCAGCAGCCCCCTCAGGGACAGGGGCTACGAGCAGTACTTC.